This entry is about one T cell receptor (beta chain). Its specific antigen is unknown. Per-base qualities were not stored, and no clone one base away is much larger. The sample belongs to a study of regulatory T cells in long-lasting Graves disease (dated by TCRdb to about 2021). Some background on the complete study: Newly diagnosed Graves' disease patients had taken antithyroid drugs for less than 3 months. Persistent Graves' disease patients were compared with newly diagnosed Graves' disease patients by peripheral blood TCR sequencing and RNA sequencing. The study was registered as a clinical trial and conducted in China. A total of around 35 samples underwent TCR sequencing, from roughly 13 patients with persistent Graves' disease and 20 or so patients with newly diagnosed Graves' disease.

This specimen's time point label, per the study, means: newly diagnosed GD, antithyroid drugs for less than 3 months. For both TCR sequencing and RNA sequencing, RNA was extracted from PBMCs in TRIzol. The diagnosis of Graves' disease followed American Thyroid Association guidelines. Recruitment of patients was carried out at an endocrinology department in Xi'an, China. Each patient gave about 10 milliliters of peripheral blood, collected in an EDTA anticoagulant tube. Ficoll Paque Plus density gradient separation was used to isolate PBMCs, and no further T cell sorting was done. An Agilent 2100 Bioanalyzer and agarose gel were used to assess RNA quality, and a NanoDrop 2000 was used to measure RNA concentration. Cut back by 2 bases and 2 bases, the V and J ends lie 13 bases apart. The CDR3 runs 15 residues from the cysteine to the phenylalanine. Kept here is only the CDR3 DNA, which spans 45 bases and is read in frame from base 1. Taken from the germline V gene, the CDR1 and CDR2 loops are MGHDK and SYGVNS.

Results the study describes overall, beyond this receptor: Peripheral blood alone was examined, since thyroid tissue, which constituted the primary lesion, could not be accessed. Only the TCR beta chain was sequenced and analyzed. The authors acknowledged the small sample size as a limitation that may reduce accuracy. Persistent patients shared more public clonotypes among themselves (around 2,500) than newly diagnosed patients did (over 950). Preferential use of TRBV28, TRBJ1-2 and TRBJ2-5 was observed in persistent disease, whereas TRBV20-1 and TRBJ2-1 were favored in newly diagnosed disease. Compared with newly diagnosed patients, patients with persistent Graves' disease had lower TCR Shannon entropy and fewer highly expanded clones, which suggests clonal expansion.

Receptor libraries were prepared by multiplex PCR. The reads were generated on an Illumina HiSeq 4000. To build TCR beta libraries, CDR3 regions were amplified by Arm-PCR using iRepertoire HTBI primers. Before sequencing, the PCR products went through gel purification. The study's processing was this. Gene usage analysis of CDR3 amino acid clonotypes used the 60 to 80 TRBV and 11 to 15 TRBJ segments found across samples. COPE and FqMerger were used to merge filtered high-quality paired reads into contigs. BLAST was used to align contigs to the IMGT TRBV, TRBD and TRBJ reference genes, and CDR3 was defined following IMGT. Any clonotype with a frequency above 0.1% was classified as a highly expanded clone. Shannon entropy was used to measure repertoire diversity, and the Gini coefficient was used to measure V-J evenness. Clonotypes shared by more than one individual were considered public. Using fastp at Q25 and MiXCR, TCRdb reprocessed the public reads and kept productive beta chains. Rows matching on CDR3 protein sequence are summarized as one entry with the most common DNA and genes. None of the V and J calls come from the authors' own analysis; TCRdb made them. For this sample the table gives about 460,000 distinct CDR3 sequences, of which around 15% were detected only once. Clones ranked in the top ten supply approximately 19% of the sample.

Another study also made use of these data, one on T cells in Graves' hyperthyroidism and ophthalmopathy. That second publication adds: A patient counted as having stable Graves' hyperthyroidism if no progression to ophthalmopathy occurred over 18 months of follow-up. Hyperthyroidism patients were newly diagnosed, had a disease duration of under 2 months, and were aged 18 to 65 years. Any patient with an uncontrolled infection, another autoimmune disease, pregnancy or lactation was excluded. Diagnoses were based on clinical symptoms, serum thyroxine and TRAb, thyroid ultrasound and orbital computed tomography. The first round of RT-PCR for the TCR CDR3 was performed with the HTBI primer set and the Qiagen OneStep RT-PCR kit. Most expanded thyroid clonotypes (frequency above 0.001) were also found in blood, which suggests that blood repertoires may mirror thyroid immune responses. In cross-validation, a model built on a 13 V-J signature told ophthalmopathy apart from stable hyperthyroidism with just under 90% sensitivity and 81% to 82% specificity, and in testing the same model reached 80%/75%. In validation, progression to ophthalmopathy was predicted by the model with 70.59% sensitivity and 72% to 85% specificity, a median of 6.5 months before onset. To identify distinguishing TCR V-J signatures, a discovery cohort of around 100 patients was used, comprising 40 to 45 with Graves' ophthalmopathy and around 57 with stable Graves' hyperthyroidism. Whether ophthalmopathy could be predicted prospectively was tested in an independent validation cohort made up of fewer than 20 hyperthyroidism patients plus 17 patients who later progressed to ophthalmopathy. The roughly 94 discovery patients were randomly split 7:3 into training and test sets. In six Graves' hyperthyroidism patients, the study also compared T-cell repertoires from thyroid tissue with T-cell repertoires from blood. After blood sampling, hyperthyroidism patients were treated with methimazole at a starting dose of 30 mg daily, and ophthalmopathy patients were treated with high-dose intravenous methylprednisolone. A second multiplex PCR round built the libraries, followed by size selection and purification. Sequencing of the libraries was done on an Illumina HiSeq2000 using paired-end 100 bp reads. SOAPnuke was used to process the raw data, throwing out any read that contained adapters or uncalled bases, had a mean Phred below 15, or lacked an exact constant-primer or identifier match. COPE v1.2.5 was used to merge high-quality paired reads, and clonotypes were defined as unique nucleotide sequences. Clonotypes were aligned to IMGT TRBV, TRBD and TRBJ reference segments using MiTCR v1.1. The analysis was restricted to V-J combinations with a frequency above 0.0001, which together covered 99.2% of the repertoires. The TCS score was defined as the ratio of F50 (clonal expansion) to E x V (chaos), calculated using BLOSUM62-based TCRdist between CDR3 peptides within each V-J. Welch's t-statistics and random forest reduced roughly 540 V-J features to 10 to 15, which were used in a naive Bayes classifier (R e1071). No statistical method was used to set the sample size in advance, and investigators knew the group allocation. TCR Vbeta CDR3 sequencing of 120 to 150 peripheral blood samples (more than 40 ophthalmopathy, 75 hyperthyroidism and approximately 17 progressor patients) is reported in the paper.

Source: peripheral blood mononuclear cells (PBMCs), taken at new diagnosis, from a patient treated with antithyroid drugs. The V and J segments used are TRBV25-1 and TRBJ2-7, and possibly TRBD2, on 6 matching bases. This receptor was identified in a woman aged 45-65 years with Graves disease. Donor details come from another sample of the same person, matched by shared clones. The sequenced DNA is TGTGCCAGCAGTGAACTAGGCGGGAAGCCCTACGAGCAGTACTTC. Its protein product is CASSELGGKPYEQYF.